Each of the 2 T cell receptor beta chains below was sequenced from the same sample in a study of blood T cell repertoires in COVID-19 (dated by TCRdb to between 2020 and 2021). Libraries were made using the immunoSEQ multiplex PCR assay. Not all clones reach the TCRdb copy of this immuneACCESS table, which keeps in-frame sequences only. Checked studies attribute under half of the gap to unresolved V genes and leave the rest unexplained. Within this sample are roughly 170,000 clones, with roughly 85% of them counted one time only. Over 5% of the sample comes from the top ten. Sequencing used peripheral blood. These receptors were obtained from a woman aged 45-65 years with COVID-19, enrolled during active disease.

This chain links TRBV6-5 with TRBJ2-7; possibly TRBD1 for D (6 bases). The V and J ends lost 3 bases and 0 bases respectively, with 12 bases between them. This CDR3 comprises 15 residues. The germline CDR1 and CDR2 sequences are MNHEY and SVGAGI. The chain's CDR3 is CASSYEVDSSYEQYF. CDR3 DNA: TGTGCCAGCAGTTATGAGGTGGACAGCTCCTACGAGCAGTACTTC.

The V and J genes are TRBV10-3 and TRBJ1-2; a weak D match, TRBD1 (6 bases). Deletions cut 3 bases from V and 3 bases from J, with 23 bases between. The CDR3 consists of 18 residues. The V gene's germline CDR1 is ENHRY and CDR2 SYGVKD. CDR3 DNA: TGTGCCATCAGTGATCCACTACGCCCAGGGGCGGCCTACTATGGCTACACCTTC. It specifies CAISDPLRPGAAYYGYTF.